This T cell receptor (beta chain) was found in a study of T cell repertoires in cytomegalovirus infection. Study details: Alongside well-studied HLA-B-restricted CMV epitopes, recently identified HLA-C-restricted CMV epitopes were also used. CMV infection together with matching HLA type was indicated by public TCR beta signatures.

A word on this clonotype: Its cognate antigen is unknown.

V was trimmed by 1 base and J by 1 base, leaving 5 bases between them. CDR3 length equals 14 residues. The germline CDR1 and CDR2 sequences are LGHDT and YNNKEL (reference sequence). TCRdb re-called the reads through MiXCR, storing one row per CDR3 protein. The repertoire has approximately 390,000 distinct CDR3 sequences, approximately 35% of them found once; the top ten carry around an eighth. The chain has TRBV3-1 and TRBJ2-1; D ambiguous. The sequences come from cultured PBMCs, collected from culture after CMV antigen stimulation. The sequence derives from a human donor in good health (CMV status not recorded). Some clones in this sample may be carry-over from other donors' samples. CDR3: CASSQVRSYNEQFF. For the CDR3, the DNA is TGTGCCAGCAGCCAAGTGAGGTCCTACAATGAGCAGTTCTTC.